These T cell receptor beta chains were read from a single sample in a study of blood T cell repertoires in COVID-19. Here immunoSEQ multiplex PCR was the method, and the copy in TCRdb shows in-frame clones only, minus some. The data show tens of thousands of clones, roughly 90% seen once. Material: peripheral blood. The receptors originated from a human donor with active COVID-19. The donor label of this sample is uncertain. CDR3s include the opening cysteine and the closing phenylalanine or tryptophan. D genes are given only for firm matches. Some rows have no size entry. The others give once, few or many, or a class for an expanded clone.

CDR3 DNA: TGTGCCAGCAGTCGGTCTAGCGGGGGGAGCAATGAGCAGTTCTTC; CDR3 protein: CASSRSSGGSNEQFF; V gene: TRBV6-4; D gene: TRBD2; clone size: .; J gene: TRBJ2-1
CDR3 DNA: TGTGCCACCAGCAGAGTCAACAATGAGCAGTTCTTC; CDR3 protein: CATSRVNNEQFF; V gene: TRBV15; D gene: .; clone size: .; J gene: TRBJ2-1
CDR3 DNA: TGTGCCAGCAGTATAGAGGGCCCCGGGGAGCAGTACTTC; CDR3 protein: CASSIEGPGEQYF; V gene: TRBV7-9; D gene: .; clone size: .; J gene: TRBJ2-7
CDR3 DNA: TGTGCCAGTAGTATAAATAGGGACAGTCCCGAGCAGTACTTC; CDR3 protein: CASSINRDSPEQYF; V gene: TRBV19; D gene: TRBD1; clone size: .; J gene: TRBJ2-7
CDR3 DNA: TGTGCCAGCAGCTCCAACGGACAGTACGAGCAGTACTTC; CDR3 protein: CASSSNGQYEQYF; V gene: TRBV11-2; D gene: .; clone size: .; J gene: TRBJ2-7
CDR3 DNA: TGTGCCAGCAGCCCTGACAGGGAGAAGTCCTACGAGCAGTACTTC; CDR3 protein: CASSPDREKSYEQYF; V gene: TRBV3-1/TRBV3-2; D gene: TRBD1; clone size: .; J gene: TRBJ2-7
CDR3 DNA: TGTGCCAGCAGCCCTACGCGGGGGGCGCGTGGCTACACCTTC; CDR3 protein: CASSPTRGARGYTF; V gene: TRBV3-1/TRBV3-2; D gene: .; clone size: .; J gene: TRBJ1-2
CDR3 DNA: TGTGCCAGCAGTGAAAGCAGGGGGGACGACGAGCAGTACTTC; CDR3 protein: CASSESRGDDEQYF; V gene: TRBV6-1; D gene: .; clone size: .; J gene: TRBJ2-7
CDR3 DNA: TGCGCCAGCAGCCTCCTAGGGGGGACTAGCGGGGGGATACCCTACGAGCAGTACTTC; CDR3 protein: CASSLLGGTSGGIPYEQYF; V gene: TRBV4-1; D gene: TRBD2; clone size: .; J gene: TRBJ2-7
CDR3 DNA: TGCGCCAGCAGCCAAGACCCAGCGGGGGGGACGGCAGATACGCAGTATTTT; CDR3 protein: CASSQDPAGGTADTQYF; V gene: TRBV4-3; D gene: TRBD2; clone size: .; J gene: TRBJ2-3
CDR3 DNA: TGTGCCAGCAGCCTAGCAAGCCGGGACAGGCTGTTTTTT; CDR3 protein: CASSLASRDRLFF; V gene: TRBV14; D gene: TRBD1; clone size: .; J gene: TRBJ1-4
CDR3 DNA: TGTGCCAGCAGCTTAGTAGGCAGGGGGCTCGCAGATACGCAGTATTTT; CDR3 protein: CASSLVGRGLADTQYF; V gene: TRBV11-3; D gene: TRBD1; clone size: .; J gene: TRBJ2-3
CDR3 DNA: TGTGCCAGCAGCCGACCGGGACTAGCTCAGTATTTT; CDR3 protein: CASSRPGLAQYF; V gene: TRBV3-1/TRBV3-2; D gene: TRBD2; clone size: .; J gene: TRBJ2-3
CDR3 DNA: TGTGCCAGCAACCCGGGACAGCTCGCCTACAATGAGCAGTTCTTC; CDR3 protein: CASNPGQLAYNEQFF; V gene: TRBV5-6; D gene: TRBD1; clone size: .; J gene: TRBJ2-1
CDR3 DNA: TGTGCCAGCTCGCTGACTCTAGCGGGGGGCCGCAATGAGCAGTTCTTC; CDR3 protein: CASSLTLAGGRNEQFF; V gene: TRBV18; D gene: TRBD2; clone size: .; J gene: TRBJ2-1
CDR3 DNA: TGTGCCAGCAGTTTAAGCGGGGTTACCCCAGGTGATACGCAGTATTTT; CDR3 protein: CASSLSGVTPGDTQYF; V gene: TRBV2; D gene: TRBD2; clone size: .; J gene: TRBJ2-3
CDR3 DNA: TGTGCCAGCAGCTTACGCAGCTCCTACGAGCAGTACTTC; CDR3 protein: CASSLRSSYEQYF; V gene: TRBV13; D gene: .; clone size: once; J gene: TRBJ2-7
CDR3 DNA: TGTGCCAGCAGTGACCGGGACTCACAAGAGACCCAGTACTTC; CDR3 protein: CASSDRDSQETQYF; V gene: TRBV6-2/TRBV6-3; D gene: .; clone size: .; J gene: TRBJ2-5
CDR3 DNA: TGTGCCAGCAGTTCAGGCAGGGGACAACGGGGAGGGTTTAACGAGCAGTACTTC; CDR3 protein: CASSSGRGQRGGFNEQYF; V gene: TRBV27; D gene: .; clone size: .; J gene: TRBJ2-7
CDR3 DNA: TGTGCCAGCAGTGTGGACAGCCTCCCTGGAAACACCATATATTTT; CDR3 protein: CASSVDSLPGNTIYF; V gene: TRBV2; D gene: .; clone size: .; J gene: TRBJ1-3
CDR3 DNA: TGTGCCAGCAGTTTAACGGGACAGGAGTCCTACGAGCAGTACTTC; CDR3 protein: CASSLTGQESYEQYF; V gene: TRBV27; D gene: TRBD1; clone size: .; J gene: TRBJ2-7
CDR3 DNA: TGTGCCAGCAGTGAAGACGGGGGGGCCGGGGAGACCCAGTACTTC; CDR3 protein: CASSEDGGAGETQYF; V gene: TRBV2; D gene: TRBD2; clone size: .; J gene: TRBJ2-5
CDR3 DNA: TGTGCCAGCAGTTTTAACAGCTACGAGCAGTACTTC; CDR3 protein: CASSFNSYEQYF; V gene: TRBV28; D gene: .; clone size: .; J gene: TRBJ2-7
CDR3 DNA: TGTGCCAGCAGTTTCCCCAAGACAGGGGGTGTGTACACTGAAGCTTTCTTT; CDR3 protein: CASSFPKTGGVYTEAFF; V gene: TRBV28; D gene: TRBD1; clone size: .; J gene: TRBJ1-1
CDR3 DNA: TGTGCCAGTAGTATTCCGTTGGCAGATACTAATGAAAAACTGTTTTTT; CDR3 protein: CASSIPLADTNEKLFF; V gene: TRBV19; D gene: .; clone size: .; J gene: TRBJ1-4
CDR3 DNA: TGTGCCACCAGCAGACAGGGAGGGAATGAGCAGTTCTTC; CDR3 protein: CATSRQGGNEQFF; V gene: TRBV15; D gene: TRBD2; clone size: .; J gene: TRBJ2-1
CDR3 DNA: TGTGCCAGCAGCCTTCGCCTCGGACTAGCGGGGGATGTCGGCGGGGAGCTGTTTTTT; CDR3 protein: CASSLRLGLAGDVGGELFF; V gene: TRBV11-3; D gene: TRBD2; clone size: .; J gene: TRBJ2-2
CDR3 DNA: TGTGCCAGCAGCCGAGACAGTCCCTCTGGAAACACCATATATTTT; CDR3 protein: CASSRDSPSGNTIYF; V gene: TRBV5-4; D gene: .; clone size: .; J gene: TRBJ1-3
CDR3 DNA: TGTGCCAGCAGTGAAAATCCGGGGGGCTGGGGTGAAAAACTGTTTTTT; CDR3 protein: CASSENPGGWGEKLFF; V gene: TRBV6-4; D gene: .; clone size: once; J gene: TRBJ1-4
CDR3 DNA: TGTGCCACCAGCCAGGACAGGGTGGGGGGCTACACCTTC; CDR3 protein: CATSQDRVGGYTF; V gene: TRBV15; D gene: TRBD1; clone size: .; J gene: TRBJ1-2
CDR3 DNA: TGCGCCAGCAGCTTGGACGGAGGGAACGAGCAGTACTTC; CDR3 protein: CASSLDGGNEQYF; V gene: TRBV5-1; D gene: .; clone size: .; J gene: TRBJ2-7
CDR3 DNA: TGTGCCAGCAGGGGACTAGCGGGGATTGACAATGAGCAGTTCTTC; CDR3 protein: CASRGLAGIDNEQFF; V gene: TRBV7-8; D gene: TRBD2; clone size: few; J gene: TRBJ2-1
CDR3 DNA: TGCGCCAGCAGCCTTGATGAACAGGGGAACTATAATTCACCCCTCCACTTT; CDR3 protein: CASSLDEQGNYNSPLHF; V gene: TRBV5-1; D gene: TRBD1; clone size: .; J gene: TRBJ1-6
CDR3 DNA: TGTGCCAGCAGCCCAGACAGGGCGTATAGCAATCAGCCCCAGCATTTT; CDR3 protein: CASSPDRAYSNQPQHF; V gene: TRBV2; D gene: TRBD1; clone size: .; J gene: TRBJ1-5
CDR3 DNA: TGTGCCAGCAGTGAAGCGGCAGGGGGCAATCAGCCCCAGCATTTT; CDR3 protein: CASSEAAGGNQPQHF; V gene: TRBV6-1; D gene: .; clone size: few; J gene: TRBJ1-5